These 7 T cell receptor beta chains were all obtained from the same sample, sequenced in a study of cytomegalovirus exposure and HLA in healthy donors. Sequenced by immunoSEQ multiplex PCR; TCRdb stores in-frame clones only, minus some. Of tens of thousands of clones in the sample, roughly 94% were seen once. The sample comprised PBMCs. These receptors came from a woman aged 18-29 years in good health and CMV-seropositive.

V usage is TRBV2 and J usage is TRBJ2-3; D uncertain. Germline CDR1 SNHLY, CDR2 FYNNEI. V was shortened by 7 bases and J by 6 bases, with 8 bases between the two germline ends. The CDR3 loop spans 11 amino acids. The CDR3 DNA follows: TGTGCCAGCATGGCCCCCGATACGCAGTATTTT. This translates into CASMAPDTQYF.

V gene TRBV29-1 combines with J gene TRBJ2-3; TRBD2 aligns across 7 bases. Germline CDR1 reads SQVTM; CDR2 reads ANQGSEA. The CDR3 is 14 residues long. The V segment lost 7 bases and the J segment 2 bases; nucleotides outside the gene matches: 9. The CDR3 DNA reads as TGCAGCGCGGTTAGCGGGTCCCTCACAGATACGCAGTATTTT. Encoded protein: CSAVSGSLTDTQYF.

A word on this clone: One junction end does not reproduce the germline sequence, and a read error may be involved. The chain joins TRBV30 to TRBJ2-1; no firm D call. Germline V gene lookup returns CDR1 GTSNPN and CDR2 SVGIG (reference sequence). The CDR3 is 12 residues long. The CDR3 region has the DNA TGTGCCTGGAGTGTCTTGTCCTATGAACAGTTCTTC. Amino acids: CAWSVLSYEQFF.

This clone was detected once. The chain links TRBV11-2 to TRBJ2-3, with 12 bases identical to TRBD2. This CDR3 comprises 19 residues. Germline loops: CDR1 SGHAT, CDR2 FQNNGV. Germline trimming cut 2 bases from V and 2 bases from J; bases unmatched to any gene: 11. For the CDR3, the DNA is TGTGCCAGCAGCTTACCGGGGGCTAGCGGGGGGGTCTACACAGATACGCAGTATTTT. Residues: CASSLPGASGGVYTDTQYF.

In DNA form, the CDR3 reads TGTGCCAGCGGTCCGGGGATGAGCACAGATACGCAGTATTTT. It codes for CASGPGMSTDTQYF. V gene TRBV7-9 combines with J gene TRBJ2-3; D possibly corresponds to TRBD2 (5 bases). CDR1 and CDR2 (germline): SEHNR, FQNEAQ (reference sequence). V dropped 8 bases and J dropped 0 bases, with 12 bases sitting between them. The CDR3 spans 14 residues.

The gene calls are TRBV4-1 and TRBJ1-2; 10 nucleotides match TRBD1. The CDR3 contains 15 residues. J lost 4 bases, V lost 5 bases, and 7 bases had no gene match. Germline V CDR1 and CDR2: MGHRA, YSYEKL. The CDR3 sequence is CASSTQRTGGYGYTF. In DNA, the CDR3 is TGCGCCAGCAGCACCCAACGGACAGGGGGCTATGGCTACACCTTC.

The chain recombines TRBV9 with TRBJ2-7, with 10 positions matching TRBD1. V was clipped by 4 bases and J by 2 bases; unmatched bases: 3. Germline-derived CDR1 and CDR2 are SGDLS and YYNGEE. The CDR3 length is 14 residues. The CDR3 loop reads CASSTGQGAYEQYF. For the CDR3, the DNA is TGTGCCAGCAGCACTGGACAGGGGGCCTACGAGCAGTACTTC.